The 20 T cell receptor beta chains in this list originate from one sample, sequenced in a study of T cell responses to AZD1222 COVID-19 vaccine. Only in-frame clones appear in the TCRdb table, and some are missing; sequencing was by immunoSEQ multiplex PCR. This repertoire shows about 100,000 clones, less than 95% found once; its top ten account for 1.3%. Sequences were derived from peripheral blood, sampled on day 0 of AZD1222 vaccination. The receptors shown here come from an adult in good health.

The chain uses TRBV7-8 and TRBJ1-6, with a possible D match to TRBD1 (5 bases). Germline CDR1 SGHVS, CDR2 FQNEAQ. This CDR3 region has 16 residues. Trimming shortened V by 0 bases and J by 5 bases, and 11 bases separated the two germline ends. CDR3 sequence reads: CASSLAGPVNNSPLHF. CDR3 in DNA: TGTGCCAGCAGCTTAGCGGGGCCAGTGAATAATTCACCCCTCCACTTT.

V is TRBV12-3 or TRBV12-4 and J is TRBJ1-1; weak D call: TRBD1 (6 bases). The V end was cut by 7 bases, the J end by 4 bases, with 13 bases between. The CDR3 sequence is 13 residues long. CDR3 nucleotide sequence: TGTGCCAGCACCCTAGGGGGGGCCACTGAAGCTTTCTTT. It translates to CASTLGGATEAFF.

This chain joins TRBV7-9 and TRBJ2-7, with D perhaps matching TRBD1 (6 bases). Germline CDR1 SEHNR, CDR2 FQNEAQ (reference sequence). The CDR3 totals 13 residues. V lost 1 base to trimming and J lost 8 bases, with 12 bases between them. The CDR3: CASSLEVQGQQYF. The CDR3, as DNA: TGTGCCAGCAGCTTAGAGGTTCAGGGGCAGCAGTACTTC.

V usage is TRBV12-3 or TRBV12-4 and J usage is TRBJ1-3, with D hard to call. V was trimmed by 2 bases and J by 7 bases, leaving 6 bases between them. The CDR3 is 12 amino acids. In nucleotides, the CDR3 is TGTGCCAGCAGTTTATGGGGTAACACCATATATTTT. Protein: CASSLWGNTIYF.

This CDR3 is CASSDSGGAGYTF. The CDR3 DNA follows: TGTGCCAGCAGTGACAGTGGAGGGGCTGGCTACACCTTC. The chain links TRBV6-4 to TRBJ1-2; D might be TRBD1 (5 bases). Germline values: CDR1 MRHNA, CDR2 SNTAGT. The CDR3 runs 13 residues. Trimming left V 2 bases short and J 7 bases short, with 11 bases between.

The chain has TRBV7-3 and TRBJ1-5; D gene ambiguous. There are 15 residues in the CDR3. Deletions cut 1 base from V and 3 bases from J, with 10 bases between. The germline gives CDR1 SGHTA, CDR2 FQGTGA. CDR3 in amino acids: CASSLIPGPNQPQHF. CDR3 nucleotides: TGTGCCAGCAGCTTAATCCCAGGACCCAATCAGCCCCAGCATTTT.

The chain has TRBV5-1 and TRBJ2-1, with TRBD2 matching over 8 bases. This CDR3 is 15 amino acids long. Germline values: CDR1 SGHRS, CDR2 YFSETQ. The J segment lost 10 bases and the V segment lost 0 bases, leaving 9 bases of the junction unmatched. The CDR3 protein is CASSLATGGPDEQFF. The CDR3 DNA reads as TGCGCCAGCAGCTTGGCAACGGGGGGGCCGGACGAGCAGTTCTTC.

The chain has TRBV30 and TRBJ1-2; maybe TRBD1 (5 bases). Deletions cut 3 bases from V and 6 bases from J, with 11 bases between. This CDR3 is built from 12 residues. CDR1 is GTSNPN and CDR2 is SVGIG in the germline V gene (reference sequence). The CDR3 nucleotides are TGTGCCTGGAGAGAGGGGCCGGATGGCTACACCTTC. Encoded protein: CAWREGPDGYTF.

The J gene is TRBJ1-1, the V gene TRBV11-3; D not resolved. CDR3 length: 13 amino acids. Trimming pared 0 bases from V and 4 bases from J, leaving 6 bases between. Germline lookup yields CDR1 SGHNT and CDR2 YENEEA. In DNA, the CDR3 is TGTGCCAGCAGCTTAGATAGGAGCACTGAAGCTTTCTTT. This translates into CASSLDRSTEAFF.

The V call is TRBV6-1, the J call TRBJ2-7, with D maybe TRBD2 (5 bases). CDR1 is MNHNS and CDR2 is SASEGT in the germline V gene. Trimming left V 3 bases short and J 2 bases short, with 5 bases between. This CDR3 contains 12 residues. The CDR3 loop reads CASSERAYEQYF. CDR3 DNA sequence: TGTGCCAGCAGTGAGAGGGCCTACGAGCAGTACTTC.

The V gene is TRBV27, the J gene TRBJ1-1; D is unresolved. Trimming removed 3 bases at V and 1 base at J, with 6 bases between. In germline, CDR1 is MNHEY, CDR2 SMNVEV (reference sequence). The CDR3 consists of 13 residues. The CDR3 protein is CASSFVGNTEAFF. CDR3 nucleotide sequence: TGTGCCAGCAGTTTTGTCGGGAACACTGAAGCTTTCTTT.

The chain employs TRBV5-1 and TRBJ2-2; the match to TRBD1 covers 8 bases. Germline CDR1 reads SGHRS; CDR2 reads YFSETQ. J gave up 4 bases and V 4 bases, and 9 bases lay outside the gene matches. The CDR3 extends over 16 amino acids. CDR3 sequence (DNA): TGCGCCAGCAGCCAGGAGCAGGGGGCGTTCACCGGGGAGCTGTTTTTT. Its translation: CASSQEQGAFTGELFF.

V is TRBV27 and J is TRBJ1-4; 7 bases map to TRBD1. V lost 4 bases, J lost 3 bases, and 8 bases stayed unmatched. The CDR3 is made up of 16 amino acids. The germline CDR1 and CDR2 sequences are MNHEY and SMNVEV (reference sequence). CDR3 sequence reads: CASSSGPGQPNEKLFF. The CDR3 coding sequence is TGTGCCAGCAGTTCCGGACCGGGACAGCCTAATGAAAAACTGTTTTTT.

Written as DNA, the CDR3 is TGTGCCAGCAGTTTAGGGGGACGCCAGCCCCAGCATTTT. Residues: CASSLGGRQPQHF. This chain uses TRBV12-3 or TRBV12-4 with TRBJ1-5, with D possibly matching TRBD1 (5 bases). V gave up 1 base and J gave up 7 bases, with 8 bases separating them. This CDR3 region has 13 residues.

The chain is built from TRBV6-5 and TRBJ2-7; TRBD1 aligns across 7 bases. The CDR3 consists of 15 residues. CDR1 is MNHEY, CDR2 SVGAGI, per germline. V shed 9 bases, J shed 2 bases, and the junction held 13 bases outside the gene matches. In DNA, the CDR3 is TGTGCCAGTACCGGCGACAGGGTGGGAGCCTACGAGCAGTACTTC. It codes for CASTGDRVGAYEQYF.

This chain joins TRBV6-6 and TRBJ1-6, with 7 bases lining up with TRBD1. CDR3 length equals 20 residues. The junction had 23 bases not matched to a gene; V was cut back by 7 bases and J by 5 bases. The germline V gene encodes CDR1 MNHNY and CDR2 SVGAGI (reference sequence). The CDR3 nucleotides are TGTGCCAGCACCTTCTCGGAGGGGGCTATCCCCGCTACTGATAATTCACCCCTCCACTTT. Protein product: CASTFSEGAIPATDNSPLHF.

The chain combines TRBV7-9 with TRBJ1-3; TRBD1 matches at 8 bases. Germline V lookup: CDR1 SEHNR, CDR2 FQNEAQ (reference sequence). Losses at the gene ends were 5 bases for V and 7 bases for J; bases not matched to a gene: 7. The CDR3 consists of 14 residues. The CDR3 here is CASSRSDRGNTIYF. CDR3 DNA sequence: TGTGCCAGCAGCCGCTCAGACAGGGGCAACACCATATATTTT.

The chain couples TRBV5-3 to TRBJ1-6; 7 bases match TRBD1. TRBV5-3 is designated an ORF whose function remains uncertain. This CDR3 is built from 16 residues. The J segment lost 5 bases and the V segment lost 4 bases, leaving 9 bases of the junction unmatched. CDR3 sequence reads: CARSLRTGAHNSPLHF. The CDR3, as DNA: TGTGCCAGAAGCCTCAGAACAGGGGCTCATAATTCACCCCTCCACTTT.

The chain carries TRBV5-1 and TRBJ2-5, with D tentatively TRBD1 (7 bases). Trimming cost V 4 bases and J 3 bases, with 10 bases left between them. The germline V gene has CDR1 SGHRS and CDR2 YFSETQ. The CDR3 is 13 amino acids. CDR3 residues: CASSAGTEETQYF. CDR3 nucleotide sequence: TGCGCCAGCAGCGCGGGGACAGAAGAGACCCAGTACTTC. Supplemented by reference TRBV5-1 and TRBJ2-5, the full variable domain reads KAGVTQTPRYLIKTRGQQVTLSCSPISGHRSVSWYQQTPGQGLQFLFEYFSETQRNKGNFPGRFSGRQFSNSRSEMNVSTLELGDSALYLCASSAGTEETQYFGPGTRLLVL.

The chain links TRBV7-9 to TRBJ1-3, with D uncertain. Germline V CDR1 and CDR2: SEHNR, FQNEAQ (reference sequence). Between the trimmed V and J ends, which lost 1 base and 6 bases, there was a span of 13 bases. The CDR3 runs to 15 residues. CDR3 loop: CASSLDEGILNTIYF. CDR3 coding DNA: TGTGCCAGCAGCTTAGATGAGGGAATCCTAAACACCATATATTTT.